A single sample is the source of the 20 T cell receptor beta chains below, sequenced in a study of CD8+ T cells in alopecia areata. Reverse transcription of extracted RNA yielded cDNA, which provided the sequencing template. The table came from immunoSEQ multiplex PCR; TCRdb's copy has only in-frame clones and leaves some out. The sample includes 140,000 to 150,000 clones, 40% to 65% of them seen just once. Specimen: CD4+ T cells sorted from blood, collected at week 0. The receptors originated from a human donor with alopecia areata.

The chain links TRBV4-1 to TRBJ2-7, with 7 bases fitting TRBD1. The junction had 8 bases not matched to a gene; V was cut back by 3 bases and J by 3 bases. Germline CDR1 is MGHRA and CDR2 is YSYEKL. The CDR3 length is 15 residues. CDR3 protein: CASSHPTGRVYEQYF. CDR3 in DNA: TGCGCCAGCAGCCATCCGACAGGGAGAGTCTACGAGCAGTACTTC.

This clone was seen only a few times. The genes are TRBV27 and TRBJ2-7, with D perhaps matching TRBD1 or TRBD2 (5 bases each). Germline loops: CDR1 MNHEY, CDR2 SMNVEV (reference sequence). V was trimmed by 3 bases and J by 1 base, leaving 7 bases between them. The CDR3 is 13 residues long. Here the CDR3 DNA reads TGTGCCAGCAGTTTTTGGGGGTCCTACGAGCAGTACTTC. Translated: CASSFWGSYEQYF.

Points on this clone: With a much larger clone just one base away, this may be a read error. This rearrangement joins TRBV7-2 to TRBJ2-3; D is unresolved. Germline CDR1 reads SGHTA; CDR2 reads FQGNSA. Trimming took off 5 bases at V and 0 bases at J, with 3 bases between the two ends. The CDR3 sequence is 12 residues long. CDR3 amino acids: CASSQSTDTQYF. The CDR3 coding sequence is TGTGCCAGCAGCCAAAGCACAGATACGCAGTATTTT.

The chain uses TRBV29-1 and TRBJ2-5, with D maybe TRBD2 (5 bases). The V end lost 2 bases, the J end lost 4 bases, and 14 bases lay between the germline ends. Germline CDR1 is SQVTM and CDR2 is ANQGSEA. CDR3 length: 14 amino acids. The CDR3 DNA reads TGCAGCGTTGAAACCGCCGGGGTGGGAGAGACCCAGTACTTC. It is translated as CSVETAGVGETQYF.

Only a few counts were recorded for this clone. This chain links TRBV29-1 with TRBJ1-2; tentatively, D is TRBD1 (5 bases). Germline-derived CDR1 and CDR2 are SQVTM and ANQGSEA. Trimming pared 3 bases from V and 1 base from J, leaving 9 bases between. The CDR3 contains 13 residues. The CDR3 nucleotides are TGCAGCGTTGACTGGGGACGTAACTATGGCTACACCTTC. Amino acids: CSVDWGRNYGYTF.

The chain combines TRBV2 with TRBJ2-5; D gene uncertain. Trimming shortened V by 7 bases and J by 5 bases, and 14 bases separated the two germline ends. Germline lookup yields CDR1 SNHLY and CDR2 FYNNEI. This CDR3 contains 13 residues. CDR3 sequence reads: CASTPGIWETQYF. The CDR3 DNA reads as TGTGCCAGCACACCTGGCATATGGGAGACCCAGTACTTC.

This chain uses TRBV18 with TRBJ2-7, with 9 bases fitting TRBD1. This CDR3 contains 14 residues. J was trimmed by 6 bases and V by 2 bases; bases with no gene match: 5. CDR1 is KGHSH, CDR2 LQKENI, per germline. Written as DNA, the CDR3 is TGTGCCAGCTCACCAGGGACAGGGCCATCCGAGCAGTACTTC. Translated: CASSPGTGPSEQYF.

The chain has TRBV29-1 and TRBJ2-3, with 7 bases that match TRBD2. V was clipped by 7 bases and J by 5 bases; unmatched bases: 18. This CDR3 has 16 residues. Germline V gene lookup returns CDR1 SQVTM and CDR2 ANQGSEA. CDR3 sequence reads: CSGDGRAGVWVDTQYF. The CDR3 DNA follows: TGCAGCGGTGATGGGAGGGCGGGAGTTTGGGTAGATACGCAGTATTTT.

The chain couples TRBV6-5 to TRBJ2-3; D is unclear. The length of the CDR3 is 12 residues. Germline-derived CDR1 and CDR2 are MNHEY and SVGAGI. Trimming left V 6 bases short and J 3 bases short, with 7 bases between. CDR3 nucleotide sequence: TGTGCCAGCAGAGAAGTAACAGATACGCAGTATTTT. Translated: CASREVTDTQYF.

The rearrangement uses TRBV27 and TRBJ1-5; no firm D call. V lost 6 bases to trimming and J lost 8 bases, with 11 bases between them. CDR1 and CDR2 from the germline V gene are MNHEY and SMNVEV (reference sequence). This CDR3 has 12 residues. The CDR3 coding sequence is TGTGCCAGCAGAAACATGCTTGAGCCCCAGCATTTT. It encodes CASRNMLEPQHF.

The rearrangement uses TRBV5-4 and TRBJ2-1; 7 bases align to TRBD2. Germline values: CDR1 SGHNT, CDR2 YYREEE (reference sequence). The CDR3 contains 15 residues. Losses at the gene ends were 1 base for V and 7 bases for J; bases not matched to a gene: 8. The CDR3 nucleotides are TGTGCCAGCAGCTTGCGCGCGGGAGTCGGGAATGAGCAGTTCTTC. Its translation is CASSLRAGVGNEQFF.

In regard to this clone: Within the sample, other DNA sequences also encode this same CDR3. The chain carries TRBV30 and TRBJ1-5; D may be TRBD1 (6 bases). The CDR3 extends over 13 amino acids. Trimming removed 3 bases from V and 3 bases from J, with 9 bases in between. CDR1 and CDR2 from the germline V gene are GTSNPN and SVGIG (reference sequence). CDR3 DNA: TGTGCCTGGAGCGGGGGCCTCAATCAGCCCCAGCATTTT. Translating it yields CAWSGGLNQPQHF. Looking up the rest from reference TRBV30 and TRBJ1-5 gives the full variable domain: SQTIHQWPATLVQPVGSPLSLECTVEGTSNPNLYWYRQAAGRGLQLLFYSVGIGQISSEVPQNLSASRPQDRQFILSSKKLLLSDSGFYLCAWSGGLNQPQHFGDGTRLSIL.

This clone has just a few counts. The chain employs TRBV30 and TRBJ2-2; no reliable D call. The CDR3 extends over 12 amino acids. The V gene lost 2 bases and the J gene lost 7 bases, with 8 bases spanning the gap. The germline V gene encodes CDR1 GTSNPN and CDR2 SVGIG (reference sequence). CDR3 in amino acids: CAWSPQLGELFF. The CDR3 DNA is TGTGCCTGGAGTCCACAGCTCGGGGAGCTGTTTTTT. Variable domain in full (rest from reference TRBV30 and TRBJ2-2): SQTIHQWPATLVQPVGSPLSLECTVEGTSNPNLYWYRQAAGRGLQLLFYSVGIGQISSEVPQNLSASRPQDRQFILSSKKLLLSDSGFYLCAWSPQLGELFFGEGSRLTVL.

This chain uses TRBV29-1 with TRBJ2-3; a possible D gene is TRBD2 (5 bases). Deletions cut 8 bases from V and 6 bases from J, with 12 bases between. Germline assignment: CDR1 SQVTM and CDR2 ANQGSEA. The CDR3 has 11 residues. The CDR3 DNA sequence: TGCAGCTTCCCTAGAGGGGATACGCAGTATTTT. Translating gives CSFPRGDTQYF.

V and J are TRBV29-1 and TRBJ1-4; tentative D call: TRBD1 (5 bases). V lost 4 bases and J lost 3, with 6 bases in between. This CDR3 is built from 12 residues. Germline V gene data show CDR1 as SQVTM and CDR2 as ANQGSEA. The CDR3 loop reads CSVGGPNEKLFF. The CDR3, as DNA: TGCAGCGTTGGGGGCCCTAATGAAAAACTGTTTTTT.

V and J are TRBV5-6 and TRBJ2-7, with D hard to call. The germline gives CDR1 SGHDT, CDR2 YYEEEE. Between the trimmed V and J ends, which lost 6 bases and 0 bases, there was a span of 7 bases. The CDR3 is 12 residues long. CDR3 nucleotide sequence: TGTGCCAGCAATGCGGTCTCCTACGAGCAGTACTTC. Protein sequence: CASNAVSYEQYF.

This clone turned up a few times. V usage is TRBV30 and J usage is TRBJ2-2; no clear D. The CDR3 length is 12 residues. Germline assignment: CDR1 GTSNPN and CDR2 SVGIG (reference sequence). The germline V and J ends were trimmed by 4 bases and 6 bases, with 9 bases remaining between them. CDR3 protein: CAWTPAAGELFF. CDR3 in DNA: TGTGCCTGGACCCCAGCCGCCGGGGAGCTGTTTTTT.

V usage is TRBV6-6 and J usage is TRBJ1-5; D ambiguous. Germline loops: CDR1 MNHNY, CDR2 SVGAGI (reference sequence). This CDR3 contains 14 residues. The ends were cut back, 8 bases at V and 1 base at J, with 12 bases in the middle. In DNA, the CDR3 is TGTGCCAGCGGAGAGACCGGGAGCAATCAGCCCCAGCATTTT. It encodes CASGETGSNQPQHF.

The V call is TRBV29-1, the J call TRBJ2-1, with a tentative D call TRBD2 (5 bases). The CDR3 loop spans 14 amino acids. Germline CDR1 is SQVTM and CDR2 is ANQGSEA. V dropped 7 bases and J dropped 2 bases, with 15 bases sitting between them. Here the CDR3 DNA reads TGCAGCGCACGACTATCAATGGCCTACAATGAGCAGTTCTTC. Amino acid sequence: CSARLSMAYNEQFF.

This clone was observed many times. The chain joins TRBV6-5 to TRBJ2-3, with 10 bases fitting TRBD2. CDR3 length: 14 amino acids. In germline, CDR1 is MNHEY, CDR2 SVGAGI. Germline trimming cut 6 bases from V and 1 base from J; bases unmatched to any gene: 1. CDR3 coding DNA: TGTGCCAGCAGAACTAGCGGGGGCACAGATACGCAGTATTTT. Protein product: CASRTSGGTDTQYF.